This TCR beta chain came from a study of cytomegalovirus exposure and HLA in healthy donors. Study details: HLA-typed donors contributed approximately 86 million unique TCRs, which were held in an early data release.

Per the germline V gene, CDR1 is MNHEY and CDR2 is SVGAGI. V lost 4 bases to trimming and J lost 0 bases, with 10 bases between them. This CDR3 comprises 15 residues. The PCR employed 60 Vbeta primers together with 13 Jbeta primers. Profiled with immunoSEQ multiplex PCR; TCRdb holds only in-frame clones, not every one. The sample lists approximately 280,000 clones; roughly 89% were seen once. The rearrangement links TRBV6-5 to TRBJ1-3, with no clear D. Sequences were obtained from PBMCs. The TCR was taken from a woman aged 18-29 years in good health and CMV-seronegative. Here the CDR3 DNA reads TGTGCCAGCAGTTTGGACTGGAGCTCTGGAAACACCATATATTTT. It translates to CASSLDWSSGNTIYF.